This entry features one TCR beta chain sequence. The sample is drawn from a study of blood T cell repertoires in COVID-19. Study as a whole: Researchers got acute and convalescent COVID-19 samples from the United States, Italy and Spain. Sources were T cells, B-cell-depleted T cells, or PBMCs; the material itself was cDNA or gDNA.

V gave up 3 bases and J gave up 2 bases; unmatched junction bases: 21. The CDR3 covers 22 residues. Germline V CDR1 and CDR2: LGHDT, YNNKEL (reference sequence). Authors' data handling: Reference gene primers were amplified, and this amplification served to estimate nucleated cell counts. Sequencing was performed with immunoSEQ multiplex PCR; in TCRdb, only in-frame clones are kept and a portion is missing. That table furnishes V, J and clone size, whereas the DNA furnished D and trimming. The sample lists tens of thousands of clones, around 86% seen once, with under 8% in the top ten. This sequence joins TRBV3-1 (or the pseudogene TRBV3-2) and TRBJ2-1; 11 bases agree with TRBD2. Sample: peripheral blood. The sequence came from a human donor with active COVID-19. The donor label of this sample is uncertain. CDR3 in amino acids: CASSHPPLLTSGTLHPYNEQFF. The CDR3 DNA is TGTGCCAGCAGCCATCCGCCCCTCCTGACTAGCGGGACGCTTCACCCCTACAATGAGCAGTTCTTC.